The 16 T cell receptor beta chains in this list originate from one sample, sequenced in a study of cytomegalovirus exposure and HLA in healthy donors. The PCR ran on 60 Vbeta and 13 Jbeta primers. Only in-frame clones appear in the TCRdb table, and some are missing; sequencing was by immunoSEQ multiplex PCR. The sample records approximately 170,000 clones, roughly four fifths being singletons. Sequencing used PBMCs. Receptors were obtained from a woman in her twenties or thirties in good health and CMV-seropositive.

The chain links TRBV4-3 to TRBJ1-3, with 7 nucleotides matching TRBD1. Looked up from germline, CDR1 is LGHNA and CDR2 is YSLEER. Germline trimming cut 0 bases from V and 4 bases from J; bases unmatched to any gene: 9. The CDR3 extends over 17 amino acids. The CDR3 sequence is CASSQDAGLTGGNTIYF. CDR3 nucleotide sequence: TGCGCCAGCAGCCAAGATGCAGGATTGACAGGGGGAAACACCATATATTTT.

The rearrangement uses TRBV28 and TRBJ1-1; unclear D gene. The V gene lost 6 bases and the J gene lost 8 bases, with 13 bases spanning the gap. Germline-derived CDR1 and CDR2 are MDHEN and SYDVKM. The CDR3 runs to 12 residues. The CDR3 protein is CASRPLGREAFF. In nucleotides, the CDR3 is TGTGCCAGCAGGCCCCTCGGGAGAGAAGCTTTCTTT. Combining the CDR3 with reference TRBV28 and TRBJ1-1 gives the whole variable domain DVKVTQSSRYLVKRTGEKVFLECVQDMDHENMFWYRQDPGLGLRLIYFSYDVKMKEKGDIPEGYSVSREKKERFSLILESASTNQTSMYLCASRPLGREAFFGQGTRLTVV.

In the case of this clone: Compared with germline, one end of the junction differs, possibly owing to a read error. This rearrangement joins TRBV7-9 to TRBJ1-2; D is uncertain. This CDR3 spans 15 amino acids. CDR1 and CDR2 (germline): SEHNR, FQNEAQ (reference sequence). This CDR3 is CSSSLISSTNYGYTF. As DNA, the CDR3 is TGTTCCAGCAGCTTAATTAGCAGCACTAACTATGGCTACACCTTC.

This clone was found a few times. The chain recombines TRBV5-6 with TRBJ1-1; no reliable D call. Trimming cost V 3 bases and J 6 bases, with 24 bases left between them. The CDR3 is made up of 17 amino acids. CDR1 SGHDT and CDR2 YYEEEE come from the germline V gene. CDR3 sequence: CASSSLPRNGGSPEAFF. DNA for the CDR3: TGTGCCAGCAGCTCTTTGCCTCGAAATGGTGGTAGCCCTGAAGCTTTCTTT.

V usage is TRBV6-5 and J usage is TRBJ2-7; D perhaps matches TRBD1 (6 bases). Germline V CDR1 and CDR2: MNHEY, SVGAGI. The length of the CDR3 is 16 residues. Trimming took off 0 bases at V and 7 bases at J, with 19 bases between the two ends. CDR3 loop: CASSYSVSRGSREQYF. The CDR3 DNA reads TGTGCCAGCAGTTACTCGGTATCCAGGGGATCCAGGGAGCAGTACTTC.

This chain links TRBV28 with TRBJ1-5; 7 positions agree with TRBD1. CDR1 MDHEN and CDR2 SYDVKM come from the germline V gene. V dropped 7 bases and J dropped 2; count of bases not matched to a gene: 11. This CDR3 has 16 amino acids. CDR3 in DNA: TGTGCCAGCACTGGGAGGACAGGCTGGGGCAATCAGCCCCAGCATTTT. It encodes CASTGRTGWGNQPQHF.

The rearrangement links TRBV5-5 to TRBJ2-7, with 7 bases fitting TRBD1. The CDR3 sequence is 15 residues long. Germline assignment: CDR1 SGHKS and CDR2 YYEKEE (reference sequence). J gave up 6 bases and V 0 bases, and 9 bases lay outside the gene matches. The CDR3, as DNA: TGTGCCAGCAGCTTGGCGGTAATGGGACAGTCCGAGCAGTACTTC. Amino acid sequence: CASSLAVMGQSEQYF. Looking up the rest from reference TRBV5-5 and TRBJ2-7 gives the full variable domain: DAGVTQSPTHLIKTRGQQVTLRCSPISGHKSVSWYQQVLGQGPQFIFQYYEKEERGRGNFPDRFSARQFPNYSSELNVNALLLGDSALYLCASSLAVMGQSEQYFGPGTRLTVT.

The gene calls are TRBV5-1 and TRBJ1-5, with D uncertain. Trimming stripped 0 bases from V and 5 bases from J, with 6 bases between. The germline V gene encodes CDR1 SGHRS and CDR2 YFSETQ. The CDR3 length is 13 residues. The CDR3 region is CASSLDGDQPQHF. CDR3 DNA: TGCGCCAGCAGCTTGGACGGGGATCAGCCCCAGCATTTT.

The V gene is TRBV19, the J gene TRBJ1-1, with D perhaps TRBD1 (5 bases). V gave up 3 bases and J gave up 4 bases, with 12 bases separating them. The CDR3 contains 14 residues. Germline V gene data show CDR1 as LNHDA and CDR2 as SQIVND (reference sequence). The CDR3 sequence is CASSITGGFTEAFF. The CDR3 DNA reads TGTGCCAGTAGTATCACGGGGGGATTCACTGAAGCTTTCTTT.

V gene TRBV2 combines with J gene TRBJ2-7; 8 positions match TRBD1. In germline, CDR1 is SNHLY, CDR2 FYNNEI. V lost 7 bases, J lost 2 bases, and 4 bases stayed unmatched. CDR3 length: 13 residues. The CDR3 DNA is TGTGCCAGCACCCGGACAGGGACCTACGAGCAGTACTTC. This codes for CASTRTGTYEQYF.

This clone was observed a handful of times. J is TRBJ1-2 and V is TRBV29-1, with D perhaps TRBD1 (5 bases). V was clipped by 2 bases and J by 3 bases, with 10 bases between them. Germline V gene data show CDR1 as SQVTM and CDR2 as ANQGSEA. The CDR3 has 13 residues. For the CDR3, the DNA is TGCAGCGTTGAACAGGGTTTGGACTATGGCTACACCTTC. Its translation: CSVEQGLDYGYTF.

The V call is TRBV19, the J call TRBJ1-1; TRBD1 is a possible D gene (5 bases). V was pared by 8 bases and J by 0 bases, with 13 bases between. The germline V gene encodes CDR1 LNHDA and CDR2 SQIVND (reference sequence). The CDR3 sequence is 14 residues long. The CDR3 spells CASAGDYMNTEAFF. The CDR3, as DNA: TGTGCCAGTGCTGGGGACTACATGAACACTGAAGCTTTCTTT.

The chain's CDR3 is CASIGAGGYGYTF. The CDR3 DNA reads as TGCGCCAGCATTGGGGCCGGGGGCTATGGCTACACCTTC. The chain recombines TRBV5-1 with TRBJ1-2, with D perhaps matching TRBD1 (5 bases). The CDR3 has 13 amino acids. The germline gives CDR1 SGHRS, CDR2 YFSETQ. The V end lost 6 bases, the J end lost 4 bases, and 13 bases lay between the germline ends.

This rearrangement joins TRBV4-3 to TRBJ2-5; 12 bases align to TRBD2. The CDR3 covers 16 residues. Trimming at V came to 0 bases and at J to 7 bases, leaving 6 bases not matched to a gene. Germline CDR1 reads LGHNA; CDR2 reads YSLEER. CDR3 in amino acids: CASSQDSSGGARTQYF. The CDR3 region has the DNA TGCGCCAGCAGCCAAGACTCTAGCGGGGGGGCGAGGACCCAGTACTTC.

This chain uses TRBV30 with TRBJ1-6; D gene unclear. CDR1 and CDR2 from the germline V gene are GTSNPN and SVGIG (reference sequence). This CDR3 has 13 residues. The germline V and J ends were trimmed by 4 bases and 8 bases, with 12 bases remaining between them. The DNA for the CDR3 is TGTGCCTGGAATCGGGGAGAGGATTCACCCCTCCACTTT. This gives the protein CAWNRGEDSPLHF.

CDR3 amino acids: CASIIYGYTF. The CDR3 region has the DNA TGTGCCAGCATCATCTATGGCTACACCTTC. V usage is TRBV6-6 and J usage is TRBJ1-2; no clear D. Germline V CDR1 and CDR2: MNHNY, SVGAGI (reference sequence). The CDR3 runs to 10 residues. Trimming shortened V by 7 bases and J by 4 bases, and 4 bases separated the two germline ends.